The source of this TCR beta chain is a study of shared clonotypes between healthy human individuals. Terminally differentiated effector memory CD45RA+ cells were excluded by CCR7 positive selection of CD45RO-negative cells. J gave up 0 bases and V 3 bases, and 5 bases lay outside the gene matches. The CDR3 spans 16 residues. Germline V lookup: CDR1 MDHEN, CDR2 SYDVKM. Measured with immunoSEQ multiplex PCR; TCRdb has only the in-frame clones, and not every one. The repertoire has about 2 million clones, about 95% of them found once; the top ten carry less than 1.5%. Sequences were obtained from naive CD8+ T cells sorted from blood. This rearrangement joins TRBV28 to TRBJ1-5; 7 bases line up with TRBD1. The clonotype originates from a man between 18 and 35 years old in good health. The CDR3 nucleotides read TGTGCCAGCAGTTTCCGACAGGGCTTTAGCAATCAGCCCCAGCATTTT. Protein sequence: CASSFRQGFSNQPQHF.